The T cell receptor beta chain described here comes from a study of T cell responses to AZD1222 COVID-19 vaccine. Whole-study results and caveats: Regions left unmutated in variants are reportedly the target of nearly half of spike-specific TCRs. Sampled repertoires all dated from after the peak T cell response. Once two AZD1222 doses were given, Spike-specific TCR breadth and depth went up.

A word on this clone: Its specificity is unknown.

This CDR3 spans 17 amino acids. V was pared by 0 bases and J by 5 bases, with 19 bases between. Germline V gene lookup returns CDR1 LGHNT and CDR2 FRNRAP. Second doses were pooled across both intervals (about 4 or about 12 weeks). The method was immunoSEQ multiplex PCR; TCRdb's version includes in-frame clones alone and lacks a portion of them. In the table there are about 130,000 clones, roughly 93% of which are singletons. The chain combines TRBV12-5 with TRBJ1-2; tentative D call: TRBD1 (5 bases). Sequences were derived from peripheral blood, sampled 28 days after the second AZD1222 dose. This receptor was identified in an adult who received the AZD1222 COVID-19 vaccine. The CDR3 spells CASGLVQVAGAIYGYTF. In DNA form, the CDR3 reads TGTGCTAGTGGTTTGGTACAGGTAGCCGGGGCCATATATGGCTACACCTTC.